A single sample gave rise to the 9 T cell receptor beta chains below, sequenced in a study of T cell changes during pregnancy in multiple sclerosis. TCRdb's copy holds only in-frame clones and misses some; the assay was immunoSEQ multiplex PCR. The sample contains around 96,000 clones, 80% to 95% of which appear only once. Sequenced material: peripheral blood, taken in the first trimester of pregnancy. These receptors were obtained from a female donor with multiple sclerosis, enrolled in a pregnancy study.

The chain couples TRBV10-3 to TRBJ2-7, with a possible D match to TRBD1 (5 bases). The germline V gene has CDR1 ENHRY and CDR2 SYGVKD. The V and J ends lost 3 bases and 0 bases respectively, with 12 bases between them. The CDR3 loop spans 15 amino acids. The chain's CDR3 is CAISESRDSSYEQYF. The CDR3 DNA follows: TGTGCCATCAGTGAATCCAGGGATAGCTCCTACGAGCAGTACTTC.

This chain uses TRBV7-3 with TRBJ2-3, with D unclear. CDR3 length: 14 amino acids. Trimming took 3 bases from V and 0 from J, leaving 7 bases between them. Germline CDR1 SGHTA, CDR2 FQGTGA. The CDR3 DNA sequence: TGTGCCAGCAGCTTCGGGTTGAGCACAGATACGCAGTATTTT. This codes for CASSFGLSTDTQYF.

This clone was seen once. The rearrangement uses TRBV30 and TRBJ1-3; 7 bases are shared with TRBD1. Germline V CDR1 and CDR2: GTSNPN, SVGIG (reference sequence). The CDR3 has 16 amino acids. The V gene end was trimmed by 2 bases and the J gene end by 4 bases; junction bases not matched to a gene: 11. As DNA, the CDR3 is TGTGCCTGGAGTATACCGGGACAGTTGAGCGGAAACACCATATATTTT. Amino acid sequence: CAWSIPGQLSGNTIYF.

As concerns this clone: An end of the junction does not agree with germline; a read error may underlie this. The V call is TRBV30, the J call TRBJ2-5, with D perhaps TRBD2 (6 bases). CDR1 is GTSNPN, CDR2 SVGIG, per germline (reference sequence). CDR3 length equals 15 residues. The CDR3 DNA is TGTGCCTGGAGTGTACATGGAGGGAGCCAAGCGACCCAGTACTTC. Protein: CAWSVHGGSQATQYF. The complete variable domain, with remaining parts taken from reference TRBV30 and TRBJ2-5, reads SQTIHQWPATLVQPVGSPLSLECTVEGTSNPNLYWYRQAAGRGLQLLFYSVGIGQISSEVPQNLSASRPQDRQFILSSKKLLLSDSGFYLCAWSVHGGSQATQYFGPGTRLLVL.

As DNA, the CDR3 is TGTGCTAGTGGTTCTAGCGGGGGGACCAGCTCCTACAATGAGCAGTTCTTC. Protein sequence: CASGSSGGTSSYNEQFF. The chain carries TRBV12-5 and TRBJ2-1, with TRBD2 matching 11 bases. The CDR3 is made up of 17 amino acids. Germline assignment: CDR1 LGHNT and CDR2 FRNRAP. The junction had 5 bases not matched to a gene; V was cut back by 4 bases and J by 0 bases.

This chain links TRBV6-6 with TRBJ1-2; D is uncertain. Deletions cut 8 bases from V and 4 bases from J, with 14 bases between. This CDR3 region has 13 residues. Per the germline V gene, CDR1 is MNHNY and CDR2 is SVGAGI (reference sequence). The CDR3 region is CASLTQGGYGYTF. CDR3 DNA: TGTGCCAGCCTTACACAAGGAGGCTATGGCTACACCTTC.

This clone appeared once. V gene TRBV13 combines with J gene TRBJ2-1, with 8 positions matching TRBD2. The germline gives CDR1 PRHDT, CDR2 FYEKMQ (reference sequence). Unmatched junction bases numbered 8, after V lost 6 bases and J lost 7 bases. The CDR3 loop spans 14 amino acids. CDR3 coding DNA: TGTGCCAGCAGTCCGGGACTAGGGGTAAATGAGCAGTTCTTC. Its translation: CASSPGLGVNEQFF.

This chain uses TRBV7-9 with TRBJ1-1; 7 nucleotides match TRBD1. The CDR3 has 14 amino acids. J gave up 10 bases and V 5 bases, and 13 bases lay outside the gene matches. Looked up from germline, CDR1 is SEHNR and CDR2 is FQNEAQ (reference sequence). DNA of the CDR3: TGTGCCAGCAGCCCCGGGTTGGGACAGATCTCAGCTTTCTTT. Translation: CASSPGLGQISAFF.

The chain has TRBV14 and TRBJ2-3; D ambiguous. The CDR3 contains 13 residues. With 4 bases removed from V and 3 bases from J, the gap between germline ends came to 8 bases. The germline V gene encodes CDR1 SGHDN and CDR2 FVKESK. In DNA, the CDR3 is TGTGCCAGCAGCCCATCCACAACAGATACGCAGTATTTT. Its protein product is CASSPSTTDTQYF. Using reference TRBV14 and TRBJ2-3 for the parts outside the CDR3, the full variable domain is EAGVTQFPSHSVIEKGQTVTLRCDPISGHDNLYWYRRVMGKEIKFLLHFVKESKQDESGMPNNRFLAERTGGTYSTLKVQPAELEDSGVYFCASSPSTTDTQYFGPGTRLTVL.